Listed below are T cell receptor beta chains from one sample, sequenced in a study of T-cell reconstitution after alpha-beta-depleted transplantation in children. TCRdb recomputed calls from the PCR reads with MiXCR, one row per CDR3 protein. The sample yields 200,000 to 250,000 distinct CDR3 sequences, around 12% seen once. The specimen was PBMCs from the stem cell graft donor, collected from the stem cell graft. The origin of the receptors is a human donor who donated a stem cell graft to a child with acute lymphoblastic leukemia. Both conserved end residues are part of each CDR3. A D gene is named only where the DNA matches it firmly. Clone size appears in some rows only: once, few, many, or a class for an expanded clone.

D,V,size,J,CDR3,DNA
.,TRBV10-3,many,TRBJ2-2,CAISELATGELFF,TGTGCCATCAGTGAACTGGCAACCGGGGAGCTGTTTTTT
TRBD1,TRBV20-1,few,TRBJ2-7,CSARGTGVYEQYF,TGCAGTGCTAGAGGTACAGGGGTTTACGAGCAGTACTTC
TRBD1,TRBV6-4,many,TRBJ2-3,CASSDSTGPDTQYF,TGTGCCAGCAGTGACTCGACAGGGCCAGATACGCAGTATTTT
.,TRBV6-5,many,TRBJ2-7,CASSYVSTGPDEQYF,TGTGCCAGCAGTTACGTCTCAACAGGCCCGGACGAGCAGTACTTC
.,TRBV7-2,many,TRBJ2-1,CASSLASGSAYNEQFF,TGTGCCAGCAGCTTAGCGTCAGGTTCCGCCTACAATGAGCAGTTCTTC
.,TRBV6-1,many,TRBJ1-1,CASRKGQIYTEAFF,TGTGCCAGCAGGAAGGGGCAAATATACACTGAAGCTTTCTTT
.,TRBV12-3/TRBV12-4,many,TRBJ2-3,CASTARADTQYF,TGTGCCAGCACCGCGAGGGCGGATACGCAGTATTTT
.,TRBV7-8,few,TRBJ1-5,CASSLARAGSNQPQHF,TGTGCCAGCAGCTTAGCAAGGGCAGGTAGCAATCAGCCCCAGCATTTT
TRBD1,TRBV5-1,many,TRBJ2-7,CASSWQGAGEQYF,TGCGCCAGCAGCTGGCAGGGGGCCGGCGAGCAGTACTTC
TRBD1,TRBV18,many,TRBJ1-2,CASSPPGQGRDGYTF,TGTGCCAGCTCACCACCAGGACAGGGAAGGGACGGCTACACCTTC
.,TRBV28,many,TRBJ2-2,CASSALYRNTGELFF,TGTGCCAGCAGCGCGTTATACAGGAACACCGGGGAGCTGTTTTTT
TRBD1,TRBV10-3,few,TRBJ2-7,CAISPRDRGIYEQYF,TGTGCCATCAGTCCCCGGGACAGGGGAATTTACGAGCAGTACTTC
.,TRBV6-2/TRBV6-3,many,TRBJ2-2,CASSHGLPGELFF,TGTGCCAGCAGCCACGGACTCCCCGGGGAGCTGTTTTTT
TRBD1,TRBV7-9,many,TRBJ1-2,CASSTGTGTGFGYTF,TGTGCCAGCAGCACGGGAACCGGGACAGGATTCGGCTACACCTTC
.,TRBV5-1,many,TRBJ1-4,CASGRGGIFGEKLFF,TGCGCCAGCGGCCGGGGCGGGATATTTGGGGAAAAACTGTTTTTT
TRBD1,TRBV27,many,TRBJ2-7,CASSLMGQGRSYEQYF,TGTGCCAGCAGTTTAATGGGACAGGGAAGGTCCTACGAGCAGTACTTC
.,TRBV12-3/TRBV12-4,many,TRBJ2-2,CATTWGQNTGELFF,TGTGCCACCACTTGGGGACAGAACACCGGGGAGCTGTTTTTT
.,TRBV7-9,many,TRBJ1-1,CASSLVEGMRAAFF,TGTGCCAGCAGCTTAGTCGAGGGGATGAGGGCAGCTTTCTTT
.,TRBV20-1,many,TRBJ1-6,CSARGASGSPLHF,TGCAGTGCTAGAGGAGCCTCCGGGTCACCCCTCCACTTT
TRBD1,TRBV20-1,many,TRBJ2-7,CSAWSPRTGTYEQYF,TGCAGTGCTTGGTCTCCTAGGACAGGAACCTACGAGCAGTACTTC
TRBD2,TRBV12-3/TRBV12-4,.,TRBJ2-7,CASSLGGVATYEQYF,TGTGCCAGCAGTTTGGGGGGGGTAGCGACCTACGAGCAGTACTTC
TRBD2,TRBV27,many,TRBJ2-1,CASSSGTSGSRPFF,TGTGCCAGCAGCTCCGGGACTAGCGGGTCCCGACCGTTCTTC
TRBD1,TRBV7-2,many,TRBJ2-7,CASSLGQFYEQYF,TGTGCCAGCAGTTTGGGACAGTTCTACGAGCAGTACTTC
.,TRBV29-1,many,TRBJ2-6,CSVDGGGLGANVLTF,TGCAGCGTTGATGGTGGAGGGCTCGGGGCCAACGTCCTGACTTTC
TRBD2,TRBV10-3,many,TRBJ2-7,CAISGGLAGADSYEQYF,TGTGCCATCAGTGGCGGACTAGCGGGGGCCGACTCCTACGAGCAGTACTTC
.,TRBV20-1,many,TRBJ2-7,CSAPRDTTYEQYF,TGCAGTGCGCCAAGGGACACCACCTACGAGCAGTACTTC
.,TRBV20-1,.,TRBJ1-2,CSVGTPGRDYGYTF,TGCAGTGTAGGGACCCCCGGTAGAGACTATGGCTACACCTTC
.,TRBV12-1,many,TRBJ2-2,CASSFGRDRMNTGELFF,TGTGCCAGCAGCTTTGGCCGGGACAGGATGAACACCGGGGAGCTGTTTTTT
.,TRBV11-2,many,TRBJ1-1,CASSLNWRENTEAFF,TGTGCCAGCAGCTTAAATTGGCGGGAGAACACTGAAGCTTTCTTT
.,TRBV20-1,many,TRBJ1-1,CSARDWAPPVNTEAFF,TGCAGTGCTAGAGATTGGGCGCCTCCTGTGAACACTGAAGCTTTCTTT
.,TRBV12-3/TRBV12-4,many,TRBJ1-6,CASTPLGGDNSPLHF,TGTGCCAGCACTCCCCTGGGAGGGGACAATTCACCCCTCCACTTT
.,TRBV5-1,many,TRBJ1-1,CASSPQGFRSEAFF,TGCGCCAGCAGCCCCCAGGGATTTCGGTCTGAAGCTTTCTTT
.,TRBV29-1,many,TRBJ2-1,CSVARGRSGDEQFF,TGCAGCGTCGCAAGGGGAAGATCGGGGGATGAGCAGTTCTTC
.,TRBV5-6,many,TRBJ2-7,CASSFDSRWDEQYF,TGTGCCAGCAGCTTCGACAGTAGGTGGGACGAGCAGTACTTC
.,TRBV20-1,many,TRBJ2-1,CSARDSDSYYNEQFF,TGCAGTGCTAGAGATTCCGATTCCTACTACAATGAGCAGTTCTTC
.,TRBV6-1,many,TRBJ1-1,CASSEAGNTEAFF,TGTGCCAGCAGTGAAGCAGGGAACACTGAAGCTTTCTTT
.,TRBV28,many,TRBJ2-7,CASSSPLERYEQYF,TGTGCCAGCAGTTCCCCCCTAGAAAGATACGAGCAGTACTTC
.,TRBV20-1,.,TRBJ2-7,CSAKTSPREQYF,TGCAGTGCAAAGACTAGTCCCCGCGAGCAGTACTTC
TRBD1,TRBV20-1,many,TRBJ2-5,CSARVDRALSTQYF,TGCAGTGCTAGAGTTGACAGGGCGTTATCGACCCAGTACTTC
.,TRBV30,few,TRBJ2-6,CAWSAWSGANVLTF,TGTGCCTGGAGTGCATGGTCTGGGGCCAACGTCCTGACTTTC
TRBD1,TRBV7-9,many,TRBJ2-5,CASSPSPGGHETQYF,TGTGCCAGCAGCCCGTCCCCAGGGGGCCATGAGACCCAGTACTTC
TRBD1,TRBV9,many,TRBJ2-1,CASKRGLGGGNEQFF,TGTGCCAGCAAAAGAGGGTTAGGGGGCGGTAATGAGCAGTTCTTC
.,TRBV7-8,many,TRBJ2-1,CASSLPQVSSYNEQFF,TGTGCCAGCAGCCTCCCCCAGGTGAGCTCCTACAATGAGCAGTTCTTC
TRBD1,TRBV12-3/TRBV12-4,many,TRBJ2-7,CASSTQGTYEQYF,TGTGCCAGCAGTACACAGGGGACCTACGAGCAGTACTTC
TRBD2,TRBV5-1,many,TRBJ2-1,CASSSPGLAGGPRINEQFF,TGCGCCAGCAGCTCTCCGGGACTAGCGGGAGGGCCTAGAATAAATGAGCAGTTCTTC
.,TRBV12-3/TRBV12-4,many,TRBJ2-1,CASSKNPERQQFF,TGTGCCAGCAGCAAAAATCCAGAAAGACAGCAGTTCTTC
TRBD1,TRBV11-2,many,TRBJ2-1,CASSFGQGAVDEQFF,TGTGCCAGCAGCTTCGGACAGGGGGCTGTCGATGAGCAGTTCTTC
TRBD1,TRBV24-1,many,TRBJ2-1,CATSPRTGSSYNEQFF,TGTGCCACCAGTCCGAGGACAGGAAGCTCCTACAATGAGCAGTTCTTC
.,TRBV10-3,few,TRBJ1-1,CAISDREGPFF,TGTGCCATCAGTGATAGGGAGGGGCCTTTCTTT
TRBD2,TRBV6-4,many,TRBJ2-3,CASSGLAGGTDTQYF,TGTGCCAGCAGTGGACTAGCGGGAGGCACAGATACGCAGTATTTT
.,TRBV7-2,many,TRBJ1-6,CASSLVAGNNSPLHF,TGTGCCAGCAGCTTAGTGGCAGGGAATAATTCACCCCTCCACTTT
TRBD1,TRBV4-1,many,TRBJ2-7,CASSHPGQGRAEQYF,TGCGCCAGCAGCCACCCGGGACAGGGGAGGGCCGAGCAGTACTTC
.,TRBV7-9,many,TRBJ2-1,CASSLTGAANEQFF,TGTGCCAGCAGCTTAACCGGGGCGGCTAATGAGCAGTTCTTC
.,TRBV18,many,TRBJ2-7,CASSPSGQSSYEQYF,TGTGCCAGCTCACCGAGCGGGCAGAGCTCCTACGAGCAGTACTTC
.,TRBV6-4,.,TRBJ2-1,CASSLEQFF,TGTGCCAGCAGCCTTGAGCAGTTCTTC
.,TRBV7-2,many,TRBJ2-7,CASSLDPNLYSYEQYF,TGTGCCAGCAGCTTAGACCCCAATCTCTACTCCTACGAGCAGTACTTC
TRBD1,TRBV12-3/TRBV12-4,many,TRBJ1-6,CASAKRTGAQVPNSPLHF,TGTGCCAGCGCCAAACGTACAGGGGCGCAGGTCCCGAATTCACCCCTCCACTTT
.,TRBV7-9,.,TRBJ2-1,CASRSSYNEQFF,TGTGCCAGCAGAAGCTCCTACAATGAGCAGTTCTTC
.,TRBV7-8,few,TRBJ1-5,CASIPDGGGNQPQHF,TGTGCCAGCATTCCCGACGGCGGCGGCAATCAGCCCCAGCATTTT
.,TRBV12-3/TRBV12-4,many,TRBJ2-3,CASVFTDTQYF,TGTGCCAGCGTCTTCACAGATACGCAGTATTTT